This T cell receptor (beta chain) was retrieved from a study of blood T cell repertoires in COVID-19. Overall study: The samples span acute and convalescent COVID-19 from the United States, Italy and Spain.

The method was immunoSEQ multiplex PCR; TCRdb's version includes in-frame clones alone and lacks a portion of them. The data contain around 96,000 clones, about 95% of them singletons. Sequencing was done on a sample of peripheral blood. The TCR sequence derives from a human donor with active COVID-19. The donor label of this sample is uncertain.

The CDR3 loop reads CASSRGGSGTDTQYF. DNA for the CDR3: TGTGCCAGCAGCCGGGGGGGTAGCGGCACAGATACGCAGTATTTT. The gene calls are TRBV7-2 and TRBJ2-3; 8 bases match TRBD2. CDR1 and CDR2 from the germline V gene are SGHTA and FQGNSA. This CDR3 has 15 amino acids. After removal of 5 bases from V and 1 base from J, the junction contained 5 bases not matched to a gene.